This TCR beta chain was documented in a study of response to subunit inactivated influenza vaccine. General observations from the study: The authors offered the suggestion that each seasonal influenza vaccination recruits few new T cells.

CDR1 and CDR2 (germline): MNHEY, SVGEGT. This CDR3 is 14 amino acids long. V lost 2 bases and J lost 0, with 8 bases in between. With respect to this clonotype: What it recognizes is unknown.

TCRdb recomputed calls from the RT-PCR reads with MiXCR, one row per CDR3 protein. The repertoire holds 550,000 to 800,000 distinct CDR3 sequences, with roughly 14% as singletons. This sequence originates from a man aged 45-65 years who received an inactivated influenza vaccine. The source material was PBMCs from blood, sampled less than 13 days after vaccination. The rearrangement uses TRBV6-2 or TRBV6-3 and TRBJ2-7; D is unresolved. DNA of the CDR3: TGTGCCAGCAGTTACGACACCTACTCCTACGAGCAGTACTTC. It codes for CASSYDTYSYEQYF.